This T cell receptor (beta chain) was profiled in a study of shared clonotypes between healthy human individuals. General study points: The authors expected sequencing depth to affect clonotype sharing among donors. Sampling was confined to blood; repertoires within tissues likely differ.

Germline-derived CDR1 and CDR2 are SEHNR and FQNEAQ (reference sequence). The length of the CDR3 is 13 residues. With 5 bases removed from V and 7 bases from J, the gap between germline ends came to 11 bases. Generated by immunoSEQ multiplex PCR, the TCRdb table keeps only in-frame clones and is missing some. The sample carries about 320,000 clones, 87% recorded once. As concerns this clone: Its antigen is not identified.

This receptor was identified in a man between 18 and 35 years old in good health. The chain joins TRBV7-9 to TRBJ1-4; D is possibly TRBD1 (5 bases). Sequencing input: memory CD8+ T cells sorted from blood. Subset: CD45RO+ cells pooled with CCR7-negative TemRA cells. CDR3 in DNA: TGTGCCAGCAGCCCCACGGGGGGTGAAAAACTGTTTTTT. Encoded protein: CASSPTGGEKLFF.